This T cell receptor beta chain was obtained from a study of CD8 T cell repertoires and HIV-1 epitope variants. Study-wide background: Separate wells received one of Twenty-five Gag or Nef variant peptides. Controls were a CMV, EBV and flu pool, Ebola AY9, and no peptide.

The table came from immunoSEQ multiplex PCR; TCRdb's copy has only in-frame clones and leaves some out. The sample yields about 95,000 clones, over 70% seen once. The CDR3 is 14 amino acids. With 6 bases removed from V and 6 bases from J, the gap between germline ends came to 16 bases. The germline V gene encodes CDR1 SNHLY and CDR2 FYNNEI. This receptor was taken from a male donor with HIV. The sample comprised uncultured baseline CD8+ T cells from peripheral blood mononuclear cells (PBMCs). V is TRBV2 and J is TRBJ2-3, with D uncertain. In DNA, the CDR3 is TGTGCCAGCAGCGCGATTGGACGGGCCGATACGCAGTATTTT. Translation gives CASSAIGRADTQYF.